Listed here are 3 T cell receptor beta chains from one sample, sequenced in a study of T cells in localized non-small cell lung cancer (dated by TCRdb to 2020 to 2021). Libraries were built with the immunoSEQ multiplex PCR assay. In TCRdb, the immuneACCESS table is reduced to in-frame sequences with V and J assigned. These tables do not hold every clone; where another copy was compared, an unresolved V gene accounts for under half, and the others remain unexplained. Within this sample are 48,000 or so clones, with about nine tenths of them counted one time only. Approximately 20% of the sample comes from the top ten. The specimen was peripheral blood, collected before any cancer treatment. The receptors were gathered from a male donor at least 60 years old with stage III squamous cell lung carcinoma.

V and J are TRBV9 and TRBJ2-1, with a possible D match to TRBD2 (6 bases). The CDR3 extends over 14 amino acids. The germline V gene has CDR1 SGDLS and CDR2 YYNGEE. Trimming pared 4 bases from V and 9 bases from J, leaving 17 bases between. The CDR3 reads CASSPRDSSGEQFF. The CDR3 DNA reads TGTGCCAGCAGCCCTAGGGACTCCTCGGGTGAGCAGTTCTTC.

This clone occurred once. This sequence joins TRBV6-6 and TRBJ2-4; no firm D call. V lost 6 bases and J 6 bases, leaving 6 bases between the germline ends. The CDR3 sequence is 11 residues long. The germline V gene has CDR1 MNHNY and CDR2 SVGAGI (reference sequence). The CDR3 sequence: CASSQVNIQYF. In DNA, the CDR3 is TGTGCCAGCAGCCAAGTAAACATTCAGTACTTC.

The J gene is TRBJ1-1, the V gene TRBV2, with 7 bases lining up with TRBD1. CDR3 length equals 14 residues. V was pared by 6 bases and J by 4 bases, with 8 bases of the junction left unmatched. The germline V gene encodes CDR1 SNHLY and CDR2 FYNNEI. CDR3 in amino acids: CASRPTGFGTEAFF. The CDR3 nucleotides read TGTGCCAGCAGGCCGACAGGGTTTGGCACTGAAGCTTTCTTT.